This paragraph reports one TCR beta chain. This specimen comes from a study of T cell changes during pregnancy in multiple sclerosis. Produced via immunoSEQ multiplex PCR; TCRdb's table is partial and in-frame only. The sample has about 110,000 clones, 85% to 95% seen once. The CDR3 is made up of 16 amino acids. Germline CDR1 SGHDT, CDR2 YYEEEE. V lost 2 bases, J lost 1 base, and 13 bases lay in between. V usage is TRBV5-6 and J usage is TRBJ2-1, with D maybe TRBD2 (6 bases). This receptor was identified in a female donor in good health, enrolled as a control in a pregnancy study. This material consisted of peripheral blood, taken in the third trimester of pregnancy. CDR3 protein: CASSFIDGRSYNEQFF. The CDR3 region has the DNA TGTGCCAGCAGCTTCATCGACGGGAGATCCTACAATGAGCAGTTCTTC.